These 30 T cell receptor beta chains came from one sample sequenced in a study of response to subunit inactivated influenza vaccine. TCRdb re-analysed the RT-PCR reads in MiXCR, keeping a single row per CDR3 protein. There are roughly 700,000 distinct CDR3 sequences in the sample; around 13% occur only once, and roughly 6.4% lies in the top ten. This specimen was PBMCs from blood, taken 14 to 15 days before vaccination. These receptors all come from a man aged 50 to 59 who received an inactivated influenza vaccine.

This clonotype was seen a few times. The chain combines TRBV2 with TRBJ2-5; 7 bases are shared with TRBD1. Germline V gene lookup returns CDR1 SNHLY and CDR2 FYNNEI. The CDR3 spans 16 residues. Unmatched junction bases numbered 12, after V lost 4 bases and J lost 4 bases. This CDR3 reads CASSADRAQWGETQYF. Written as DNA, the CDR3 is TGTGCCAGCAGTGCCGACAGGGCCCAATGGGGAGAGACCCAGTACTTC.

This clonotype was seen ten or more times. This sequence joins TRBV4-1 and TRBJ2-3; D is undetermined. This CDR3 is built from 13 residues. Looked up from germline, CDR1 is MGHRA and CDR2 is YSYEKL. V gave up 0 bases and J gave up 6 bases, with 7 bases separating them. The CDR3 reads CASSQDEGDTQYF. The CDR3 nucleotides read TGCGCCAGCAGCCAAGATGAAGGGGATACGCAGTATTTT.

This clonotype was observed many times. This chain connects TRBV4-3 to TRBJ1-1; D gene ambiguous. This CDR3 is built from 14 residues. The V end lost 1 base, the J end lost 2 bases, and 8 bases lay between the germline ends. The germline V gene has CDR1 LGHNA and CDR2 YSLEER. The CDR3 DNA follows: TGCGCCAGCAGCCAAGCTCGTGGAAACACTGAAGCTTTCTTT. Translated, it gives CASSQARGNTEAFF.

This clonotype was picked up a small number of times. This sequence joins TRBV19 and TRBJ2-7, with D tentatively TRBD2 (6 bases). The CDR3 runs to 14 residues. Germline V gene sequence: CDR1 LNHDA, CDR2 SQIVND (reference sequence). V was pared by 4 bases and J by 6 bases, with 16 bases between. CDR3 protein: CASSTTAGMAEQYF. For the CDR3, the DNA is TGTGCCAGTAGTACGACGGCGGGGATGGCCGAGCAGTACTTC.

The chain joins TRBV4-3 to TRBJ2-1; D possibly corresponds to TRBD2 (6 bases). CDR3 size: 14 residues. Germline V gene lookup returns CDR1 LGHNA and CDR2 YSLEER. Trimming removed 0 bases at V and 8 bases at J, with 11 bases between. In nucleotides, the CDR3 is TGCGCCAGCAGCCAAGATCGGAGGGTCGATGAGCAGTTCTTC. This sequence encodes CASSQDRRVDEQFF.

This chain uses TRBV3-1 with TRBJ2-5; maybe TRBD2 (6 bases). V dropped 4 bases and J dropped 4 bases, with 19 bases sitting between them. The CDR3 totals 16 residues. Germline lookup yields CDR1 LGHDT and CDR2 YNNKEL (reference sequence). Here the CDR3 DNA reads TGTGCCAGCAGCCTAAGTGTCCTAGCGTCATCAGAGACCCAGTACTTC. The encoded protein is CASSLSVLASSETQYF.

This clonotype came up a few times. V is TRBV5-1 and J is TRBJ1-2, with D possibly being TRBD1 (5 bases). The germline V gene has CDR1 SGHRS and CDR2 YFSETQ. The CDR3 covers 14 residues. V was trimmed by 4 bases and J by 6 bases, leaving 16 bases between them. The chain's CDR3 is CASSRGGFGHGYTF. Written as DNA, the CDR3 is TGCGCCAGCAGCCGCGGGGGATTCGGGCATGGCTACACCTTC.

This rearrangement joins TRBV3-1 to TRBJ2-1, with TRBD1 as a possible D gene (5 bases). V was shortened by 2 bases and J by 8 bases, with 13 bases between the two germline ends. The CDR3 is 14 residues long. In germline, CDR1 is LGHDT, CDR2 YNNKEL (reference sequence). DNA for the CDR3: TGTGCCAGCAGCCAATTGCTGCAGGGCGATGAGCAGTTCTTC. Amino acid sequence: CASSQLLQGDEQFF.

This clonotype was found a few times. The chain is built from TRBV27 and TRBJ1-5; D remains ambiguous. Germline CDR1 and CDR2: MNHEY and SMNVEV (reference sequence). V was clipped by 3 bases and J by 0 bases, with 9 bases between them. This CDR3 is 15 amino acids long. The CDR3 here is CASSLARNSNQPQHF. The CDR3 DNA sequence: TGTGCCAGCAGTTTGGCCCGAAATAGCAATCAGCCCCAGCATTTT.

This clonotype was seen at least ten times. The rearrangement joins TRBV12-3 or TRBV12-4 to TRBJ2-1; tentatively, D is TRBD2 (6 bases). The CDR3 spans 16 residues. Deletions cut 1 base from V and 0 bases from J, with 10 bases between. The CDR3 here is CASSLVAGSSYNEQFF. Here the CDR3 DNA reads TGTGCCAGCAGTTTAGTGGCGGGGAGCTCCTACAATGAGCAGTTCTTC.

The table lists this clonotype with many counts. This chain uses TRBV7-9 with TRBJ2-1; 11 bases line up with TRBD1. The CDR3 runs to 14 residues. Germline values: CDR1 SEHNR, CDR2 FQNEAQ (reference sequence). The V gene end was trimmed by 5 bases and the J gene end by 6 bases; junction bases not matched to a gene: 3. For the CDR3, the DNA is TGTGCCAGCAGCCGTGGACAGGGGGCCAATGAGCAGTTCTTC. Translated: CASSRGQGANEQFF.

The CDR3: CSALPREGRETQYF. The CDR3 DNA reads as TGCAGTGCATTACCCCGGGAGGGCCGGGAGACCCAGTACTTC. The chain uses TRBV20-1 and TRBJ2-5, with 8 nucleotides matching TRBD2. Germline-derived CDR1 and CDR2 are DFQATT and SNEGSKA (reference sequence). CDR3 length: 14 amino acids. V shed 6 bases, J shed 5 bases, and the junction held 11 bases outside the gene matches.

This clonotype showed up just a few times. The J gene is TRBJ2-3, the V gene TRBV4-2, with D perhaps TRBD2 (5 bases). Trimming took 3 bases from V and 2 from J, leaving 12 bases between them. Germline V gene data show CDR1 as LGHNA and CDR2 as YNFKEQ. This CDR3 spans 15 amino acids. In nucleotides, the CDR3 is TGTGCCAGCAGCCAGCCCATAGCGTCCACAGATACGCAGTATTTT. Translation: CASSQPIASTDTQYF.

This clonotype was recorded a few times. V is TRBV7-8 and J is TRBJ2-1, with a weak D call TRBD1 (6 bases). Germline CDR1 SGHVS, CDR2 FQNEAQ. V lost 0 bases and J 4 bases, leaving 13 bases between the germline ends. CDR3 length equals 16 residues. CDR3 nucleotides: TGTGCCAGCAGCTTAGCAACGACAGGCCCATACAATGAGCAGTTCTTC. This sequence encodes CASSLATTGPYNEQFF.

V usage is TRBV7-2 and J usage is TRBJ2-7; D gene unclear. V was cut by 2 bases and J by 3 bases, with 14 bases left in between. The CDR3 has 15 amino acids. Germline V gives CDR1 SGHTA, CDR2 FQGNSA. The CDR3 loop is CASSLMPIQVYEQYF. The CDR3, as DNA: TGTGCCAGCAGCTTAATGCCTATTCAAGTCTACGAGCAGTACTTC.

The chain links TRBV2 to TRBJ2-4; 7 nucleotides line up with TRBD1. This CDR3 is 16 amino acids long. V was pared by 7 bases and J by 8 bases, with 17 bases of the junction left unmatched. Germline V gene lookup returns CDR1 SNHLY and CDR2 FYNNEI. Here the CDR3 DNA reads TGTGCCAGCACTTTGGGACAGCTCTCTAGGAGTGACATTCAGTACTTC. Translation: CASTLGQLSRSDIQYF.

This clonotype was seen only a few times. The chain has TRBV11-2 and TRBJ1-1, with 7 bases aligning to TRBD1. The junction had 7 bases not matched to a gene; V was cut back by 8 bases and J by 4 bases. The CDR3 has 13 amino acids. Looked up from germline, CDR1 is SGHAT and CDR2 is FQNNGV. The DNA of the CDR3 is TGTGCCAGCCAATTTTCAGGGGGCACTGAAGCTTTCTTT. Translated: CASQFSGGTEAFF.

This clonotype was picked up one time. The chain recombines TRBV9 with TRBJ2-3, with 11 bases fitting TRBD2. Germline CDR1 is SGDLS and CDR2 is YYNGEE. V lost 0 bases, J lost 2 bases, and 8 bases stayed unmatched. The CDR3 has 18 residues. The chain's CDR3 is CASSVDRPSGGFTDTQYF. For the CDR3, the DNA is TGTGCCAGCAGCGTAGATCGGCCTAGCGGGGGGTTCACAGATACGCAGTATTTT.

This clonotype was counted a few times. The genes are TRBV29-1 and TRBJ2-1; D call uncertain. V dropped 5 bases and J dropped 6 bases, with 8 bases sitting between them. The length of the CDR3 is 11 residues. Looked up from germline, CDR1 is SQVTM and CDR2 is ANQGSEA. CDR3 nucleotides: TGCAGCGTTAATATTGGCAATGAGCAGTTCTTC. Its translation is CSVNIGNEQFF.

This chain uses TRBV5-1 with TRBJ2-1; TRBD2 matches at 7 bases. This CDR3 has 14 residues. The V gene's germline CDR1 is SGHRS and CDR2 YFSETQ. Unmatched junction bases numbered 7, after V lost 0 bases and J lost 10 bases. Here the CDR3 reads CASSLGRGGSEQFF. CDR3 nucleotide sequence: TGCGCCAGCAGCTTGGGGCGGGGAGGGTCGGAGCAGTTCTTC.

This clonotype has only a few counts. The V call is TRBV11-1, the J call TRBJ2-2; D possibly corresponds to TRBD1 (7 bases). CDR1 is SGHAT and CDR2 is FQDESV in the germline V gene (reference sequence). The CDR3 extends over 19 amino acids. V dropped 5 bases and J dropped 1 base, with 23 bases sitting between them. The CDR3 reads CASSPTGTLPLLNTGELFF. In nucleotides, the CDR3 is TGTGCCAGCAGCCCGACAGGGACTCTACCACTTTTGAACACCGGGGAGCTGTTTTTT.

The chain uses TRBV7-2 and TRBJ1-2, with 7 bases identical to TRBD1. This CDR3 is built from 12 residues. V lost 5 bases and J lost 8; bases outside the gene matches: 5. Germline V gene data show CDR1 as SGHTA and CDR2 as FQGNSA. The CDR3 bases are TGTGCCAGCAGCGCCGACAGGGTCGGCTACACCTTC. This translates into CASSADRVGYTF.

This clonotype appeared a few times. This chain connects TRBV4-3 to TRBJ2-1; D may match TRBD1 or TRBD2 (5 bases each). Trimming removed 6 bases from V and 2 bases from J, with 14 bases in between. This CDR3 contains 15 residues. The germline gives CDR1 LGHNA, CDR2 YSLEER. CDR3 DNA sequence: TGCGCCAGCAGTTTCGCCGGGACCCCCTACAATGAGCAGTTCTTC. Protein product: CASSFAGTPYNEQFF.

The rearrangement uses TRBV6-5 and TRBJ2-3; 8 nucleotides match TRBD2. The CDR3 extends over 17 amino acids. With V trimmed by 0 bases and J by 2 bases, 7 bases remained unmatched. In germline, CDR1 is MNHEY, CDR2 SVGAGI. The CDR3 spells CASSYSKVAGNTDTQYF. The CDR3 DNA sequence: TGTGCCAGCAGTTACTCGAAGGTAGCGGGAAACACAGATACGCAGTATTTT.

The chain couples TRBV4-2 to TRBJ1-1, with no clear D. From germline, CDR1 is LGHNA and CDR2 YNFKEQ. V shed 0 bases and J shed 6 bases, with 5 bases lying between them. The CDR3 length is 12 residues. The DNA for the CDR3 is TGTGCCAGCAGCCAAGATTCTCCTGAAGCTTTCTTT. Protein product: CASSQDSPEAFF.

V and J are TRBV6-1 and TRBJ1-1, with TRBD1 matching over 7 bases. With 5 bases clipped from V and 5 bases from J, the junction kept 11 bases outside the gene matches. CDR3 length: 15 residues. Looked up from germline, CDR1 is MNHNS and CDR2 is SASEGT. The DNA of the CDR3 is TGTGCCAGCAGTACCCCGGGGACAGCTATAACTGAAGCTTTCTTT. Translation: CASSTPGTAITEAFF.

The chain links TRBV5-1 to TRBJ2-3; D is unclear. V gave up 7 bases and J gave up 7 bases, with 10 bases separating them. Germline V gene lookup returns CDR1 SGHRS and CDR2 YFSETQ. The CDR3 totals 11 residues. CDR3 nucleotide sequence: TGCGCCAGCGGCGACACTTATACGCAGTATTTT. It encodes CASGDTYTQYF. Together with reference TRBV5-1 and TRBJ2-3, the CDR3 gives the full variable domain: KAGVTQTPRYLIKTRGQQVTLSCSPISGHRSVSWYQQTPGQGLQFLFEYFSETQRNKGNFPGRFSGRQFSNSRSEMNVSTLELGDSALYLCASGDTYTQYFGPGTRLTVL.

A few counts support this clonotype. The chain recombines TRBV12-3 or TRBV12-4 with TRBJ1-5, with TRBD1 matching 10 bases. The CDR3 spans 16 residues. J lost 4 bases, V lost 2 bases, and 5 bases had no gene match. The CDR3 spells CASSLLGGQGNQPQHF. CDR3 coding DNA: TGTGCCAGCAGTTTATTGGGGGGACAGGGGAATCAGCCCCAGCATTTT.

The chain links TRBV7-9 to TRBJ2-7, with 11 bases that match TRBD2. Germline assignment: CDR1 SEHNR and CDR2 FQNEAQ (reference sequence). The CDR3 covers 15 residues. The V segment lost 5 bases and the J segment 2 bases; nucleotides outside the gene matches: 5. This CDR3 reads CASSPSGGLTYEQYF. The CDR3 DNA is TGTGCCAGCAGCCCTAGCGGGGGGCTCACCTACGAGCAGTACTTC.

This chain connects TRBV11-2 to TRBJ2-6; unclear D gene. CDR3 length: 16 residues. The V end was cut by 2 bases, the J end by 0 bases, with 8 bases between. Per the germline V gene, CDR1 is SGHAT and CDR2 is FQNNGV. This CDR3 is CASSLRVHSGANVLTF. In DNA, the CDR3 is TGTGCCAGCAGCTTACGCGTACACTCTGGGGCCAACGTCCTGACTTTC.